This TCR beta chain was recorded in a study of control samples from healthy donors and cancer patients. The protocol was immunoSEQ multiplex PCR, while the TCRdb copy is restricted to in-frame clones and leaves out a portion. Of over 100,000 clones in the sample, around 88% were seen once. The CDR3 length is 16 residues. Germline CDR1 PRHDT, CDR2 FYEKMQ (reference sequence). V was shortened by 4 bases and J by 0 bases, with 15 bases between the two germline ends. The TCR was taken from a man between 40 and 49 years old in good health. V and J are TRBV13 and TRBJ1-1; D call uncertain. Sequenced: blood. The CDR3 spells CASSYSNTALNTEAFF. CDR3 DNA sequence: TGTGCCAGCAGCTACTCAAATACGGCATTGAACACTGAAGCTTTCTTT.